This TCR beta chain came from a study of blood T cell repertoires in COVID-19. Study overall: Both acute and convalescent COVID-19 samples were obtained from the United States, Italy and Spain. Sample material is recorded as cDNA or gDNA derived from T cells, B-cell-depleted T cells, or PBMCs.

The trim removed 0 bases at V and 4 bases at J, leaving 5 bases unmatched. Germline CDR1 SGHRS, CDR2 YFSETQ. The CDR3 is 15 residues long. As handled by the study authors: The authors estimated nucleated cell counts from reference gene primer amplification. Generated by immunoSEQ multiplex PCR, the TCRdb table keeps only in-frame clones and is missing some. V, J and clone size are those of that table, while D and trimming were read from the DNA. Of around 150,000 clones listed, 84% are singletons. The sample taken for sequencing was peripheral blood. This receptor was taken from a man in his 70s with acute or convalescent COVID-19. The V and J genes are TRBV5-1 and TRBJ1-2, with TRBD1 matching 8 bases. The DNA of the CDR3 is TGCGCCAGCAGCTTGGGGCAGGGGGCACTCTATGGCTACACCTTC. It specifies CASSLGQGALYGYTF. Complete variable domain (other parts from reference TRBV5-1 and TRBJ1-2): KAGVTQTPRYLIKTRGQQVTLSCSPISGHRSVSWYQQTPGQGLQFLFEYFSETQRNKGNFPGRFSGRQFSNSRSEMNVSTLELGDSALYLCASSLGQGALYGYTFGSGTRLTVV.